One sample yielded the 32 T cell receptor beta chains listed below, sequenced in a study of T cell changes during pregnancy in multiple sclerosis. TCRdb's copy holds only in-frame clones and misses some; the assay was immunoSEQ multiplex PCR. The sample gives roughly 50,000 clones, roughly nine tenths of which show up once; approximately 8% is in the top ten. Sequenced material: CD8+ T cells from peripheral blood mononuclear cells, taken in the second trimester of pregnancy. The receptors here all came from a female donor with multiple sclerosis, enrolled in a pregnancy study.

This clone ranks as medium-sized. V usage is TRBV7-4 and J usage is TRBJ2-1; 9 bases fit TRBD2. This CDR3 region has 16 residues. The trim removed 5 bases at V and 5 bases at J, leaving 10 bases unmatched. The germline CDR1 and CDR2 sequences are SGHVT and SQSDAQ. The CDR3 sequence: CASSPPLAGLNNEQFF. The CDR3 DNA sequence: TGTGCCAGCAGCCCGCCACTAGCGGGCCTTAACAATGAGCAGTTCTTC.

The V gene is TRBV6-1, the J gene TRBJ2-7, with TRBD2 matching over 14 bases. CDR1 is MNHNS and CDR2 is SASEGT in the germline V gene. This CDR3 spans 17 amino acids. The ends lost 2 bases at V and 5 bases at J; junction bases unmatched: 8. The CDR3: CASSEWGLAGEGHEQYF. In DNA, the CDR3 is TGTGCCAGCAGTGAATGGGGACTAGCGGGAGAGGGCCACGAGCAGTACTTC.

This chain links TRBV29-1 with TRBJ2-7; 8 positions match TRBD2. The CDR3 contains 14 residues. Germline values: CDR1 SQVTM, CDR2 ANQGSEA. The V and J ends lost 2 bases and 1 base, in that order; junction bases with no gene match: 4. The CDR3 DNA sequence: TGCAGCGTTGAATCGGGGGGGGAATCCTACGAGCAGTACTTC. Residues: CSVESGGESYEQYF.

About this clone: Sequence at one end of the junction differs from germline and may be a read error. The V and J genes are TRBV27 and TRBJ2-5; unclear D gene. The germline V gene encodes CDR1 MNHEY and CDR2 SMNVEV (reference sequence). CDR3 length: 11 amino acids. The CDR3 DNA reads TGTGCCAGCGGTTTCGGAGAGACCCAGTACTTC. Residues: CASGFGETQYF.

The chain joins TRBV9 to TRBJ2-2; 9 bases fit TRBD2. Germline assignment: CDR1 SGDLS and CDR2 YYNGEE. V lost 4 bases, J lost 0 bases, and 7 bases stayed unmatched. The CDR3 covers 17 residues. For the CDR3, the DNA is TGTGCCAGCAGCCCCTCGAGCGGGGGGACGAACACCGGGGAGCTGTTTTTT. This codes for CASSPSSGGTNTGELFF.

The genes are TRBV30 and TRBJ2-3, with 10 positions matching TRBD2. Germline CDR1 and CDR2: GTSNPN and SVGIG (reference sequence). Unmatched junction bases numbered 5, after V lost 1 base and J lost 4 bases. The CDR3 is 15 amino acids. Written as DNA, the CDR3 is TGTGCCTGGAGTGGTCTAGCGGGAGCCCCAGATACGCAGTATTTT. Translated: CAWSGLAGAPDTQYF.

This clone was seen a few times. The chain links TRBV4-2 to TRBJ1-2; 9 bases are shared with TRBD1. The ends lost 6 bases at V and 6 bases at J; junction bases unmatched: 5. The germline V gene has CDR1 LGHNA and CDR2 YNFKEQ. The CDR3 consists of 13 residues. The CDR3 DNA is TGTGCCAGCAGTCGGACAGGGGAGGATGGCTACACCTTC. It codes for CASSRTGEDGYTF.

The rearrangement joins TRBV6-6 to TRBJ1-5; D may be TRBD1 (5 bases). Trimming removed 6 bases at V and 2 bases at J, with 11 bases between. The germline V gene encodes CDR1 MNHNY and CDR2 SVGAGI (reference sequence). This CDR3 spans 14 amino acids. The CDR3 coding sequence is TGTGCCAGCAGACCTGGGGGGGGCAATCAGCCCCAGCATTTT. This codes for CASRPGGGNQPQHF.

CDR3 sequence (DNA): TGTGCCACCCATGGGGCGGGGGTATTGGAGCAGTTCTTC. Its translation: CATHGAGVLEQFF. V and J are TRBV19 and TRBJ2-1; 7 nucleotides agree with TRBD2. This CDR3 contains 13 residues. Per the germline V gene, CDR1 is LNHDA and CDR2 is SQIVND (reference sequence). J gave up 10 bases and V 10 bases, and 13 bases lay outside the gene matches.

The J gene is TRBJ1-2, the V gene TRBV7-9, with TRBD1 matching over 7 bases. The CDR3 has 15 residues. Germline V gene lookup returns CDR1 SEHNR and CDR2 FQNEAQ (reference sequence). Trimming at V came to 8 bases and at J to 4 bases, leaving 13 bases not matched to a gene. The CDR3 DNA reads TGTGCCAGCCACTTATGGGACAGTCTTCTCTATGGCTACACCTTC. Amino acids: CASHLWDSLLYGYTF.

The rearrangement joins TRBV5-1 to TRBJ1-1, with 11 bases matching TRBD1. Germline trimming cut 4 bases from V and 4 bases from J; bases unmatched to any gene: 12. Germline V gives CDR1 SGHRS, CDR2 YFSETQ. The CDR3 is made up of 17 amino acids. The CDR3: CASSLIRTGGGSTEAFF. The DNA for the CDR3 is TGCGCCAGCAGCCTCATAAGGACAGGGGGCGGGAGCACTGAAGCTTTCTTT. The full variable domain, completed using reference TRBV5-1 and TRBJ1-1, is KAGVTQTPRYLIKTRGQQVTLSCSPISGHRSVSWYQQTPGQGLQFLFEYFSETQRNKGNFPGRFSGRQFSNSRSEMNVSTLELGDSALYLCASSLIRTGGGSTEAFFGQGTRLTVV.

The chain carries TRBV6-5 and TRBJ1-4; D may be TRBD1 (5 bases). Trimming took 6 bases from V and 1 from J, leaving 12 bases between them. Germline V gene lookup returns CDR1 MNHEY and CDR2 SVGAGI. This CDR3 is built from 15 residues. CDR3 nucleotide sequence: TGTGCCAGCAGCCAGGTCGGGGGAACTAATGAAAAACTGTTTTTT. This gives the protein CASSQVGGTNEKLFF.

J is TRBJ1-4 and V is TRBV6-6; unclear D gene. Trimming stripped 0 bases from V and 5 bases from J, with 7 bases between. This CDR3 has 14 residues. The germline V gene has CDR1 MNHNY and CDR2 SVGAGI (reference sequence). CDR3 DNA sequence: TGTGCCAGCAGTTACTCGGGCGCAAATGAAAAACTGTTTTTT. It is translated as CASSYSGANEKLFF.

This chain links TRBV6-5 with TRBJ2-3; 7 nucleotides match TRBD1. The germline V gene has CDR1 MNHEY and CDR2 SVGAGI. V trimming: 0 bases; J trimming: 0 bases; junction bases outside the gene matches: 3. This CDR3 has 16 amino acids. CDR3 sequence reads: CASSYSSTGSTDTQYF. CDR3 bases: TGTGCCAGCAGTTACTCTTCGACAGGGAGCACAGATACGCAGTATTTT.

CDR3 sequence reads: CASSGTPSGGNEQFF. The DNA of the CDR3 is TGTGCCAGCAGCGGAACACCGTCCGGGGGGAATGAGCAGTTCTTC. The V and J genes are TRBV6-1 and TRBJ2-1, with 7 bases lining up with TRBD2. CDR3 length equals 15 residues. V lost 6 bases and J lost 7; bases outside the gene matches: 12. The germline gives CDR1 MNHNS, CDR2 SASEGT.

V usage is TRBV19 and J usage is TRBJ2-7, with 9 nucleotides matching TRBD1. There are 14 residues in the CDR3. Trimming removed 5 bases from V and 1 base from J; junction bases left unmatched: 3. Germline V gene sequence: CDR1 LNHDA, CDR2 SQIVND (reference sequence). CDR3 sequence (DNA): TGTGCCAGTAGTCTGGGGACAGGGTCCTACGAGCAGTACTTC. This gives the protein CASSLGTGSYEQYF.

The chain couples TRBV18 to TRBJ1-2; no clear D gene. The germline V gene has CDR1 KGHSH and CDR2 LQKENI. The V gene lost 3 bases and the J gene lost 6 bases, with 8 bases spanning the gap. The CDR3 length is 12 residues. CDR3 DNA sequence: TGTGCCAGCTCACCCCGCGTCGATGGCTACACCTTC. This translates into CASSPRVDGYTF.

The chain uses TRBV12-5 and TRBJ1-4; D call uncertain. The germline V gene encodes CDR1 LGHNT and CDR2 FRNRAP. The CDR3 spans 13 residues. V dropped 0 bases and J dropped 8 bases, with 7 bases sitting between them. CDR3 region: CASGLVLGEKLFF. Here the CDR3 DNA reads TGTGCTAGTGGTTTGGTACTCGGGGAAAAACTGTTTTTT. Looking up the rest from reference TRBV12-5 and TRBJ1-4 gives the full variable domain: DARVTQTPRHKVTEMGQEVTMRCQPILGHNTVFWYRQTMMQGLELLAYFRNRAPLDDSGMPKDRFSAEMPDATLATLKIQPSEPRDSAVYFCASGLVLGEKLFFGSGTQLSVL.

This clone showed up just once. This sequence joins TRBV15 and TRBJ2-2; D is possibly TRBD2 (6 bases). Germline assignment: CDR1 LNHNV and CDR2 YYDKDF (reference sequence). Trimming cost V 0 bases and J 7 bases, with 12 bases left between them. This CDR3 is 15 amino acids long. Here the CDR3 DNA reads TGTGCCACCAGCAGAGATTTGGGGGAGGTCGGGGAGCTGTTTTTT. Its translation: CATSRDLGEVGELFF.

The chain employs TRBV14 and TRBJ1-2; 9 bases are shared with TRBD1. CDR3 length equals 15 residues. Germline V lookup: CDR1 SGHDN, CDR2 FVKESK. V gave up 4 bases and J gave up 7 bases; unmatched junction bases: 10. Here the CDR3 reads CASSRFPGQGFGYTF. The CDR3 region has the DNA TGTGCCAGCAGCCGCTTCCCGGGACAGGGTTTTGGCTACACCTTC.

The chain uses TRBV5-6 and TRBJ2-7; TRBD1 might be the D (5 bases). CDR1 SGHDT and CDR2 YYEEEE come from the germline V gene. V was cut by 4 bases and J by 3 bases, with 11 bases left in between. The CDR3 covers 13 residues. The CDR3 nucleotides are TGTGCCAGCAGCCCGACCAGGGACTACGAGCAGTACTTC. Encoded protein: CASSPTRDYEQYF.

The V gene is TRBV15, the J gene TRBJ2-7; 9 bases agree with TRBD1. Trimming removed 6 bases from V and 2 bases from J; junction bases left unmatched: 2. Germline values: CDR1 LNHNV, CDR2 YYDKDF (reference sequence). This CDR3 is built from 13 residues. The CDR3 sequence is CATRTGGTYEQYF. CDR3 in DNA: TGTGCCACCAGGACAGGGGGGACCTACGAGCAGTACTTC.

V and J are TRBV11-1 and TRBJ2-5; maybe TRBD1 (6 bases). Per the germline V gene, CDR1 is SGHAT and CDR2 is FQDESV (reference sequence). V was pared by 1 base and J by 3 bases, with 12 bases between. The CDR3 has 15 residues. In DNA, the CDR3 is TGTGCCAGCAGCTTAGGGGCAGGGGTCGAAGAGACCCAGTACTTC. Translated, it gives CASSLGAGVEETQYF. The full variable domain, completed using reference TRBV11-1 and TRBJ2-5, is EAEVAQSPRYKITEKSQAVAFWCDPISGHATLYWYRQILGQGPELLVQFQDESVVDDSQLPKDRFSAERLKGVDSTLKIQPAELGDSAMYLCASSLGAGVEETQYFGPGTRLLVL.

CDR3 DNA: TGTGCCAGCAGCCAGACAGTCTTCCGCCAAGAGACCCAGTACTTC. Its protein is CASSQTVFRQETQYF. The chain has TRBV6-6 and TRBJ2-5; D may be TRBD1 (5 bases). Germline V lookup: CDR1 MNHNY, CDR2 SVGAGI (reference sequence). The V gene lost 6 bases and the J gene lost 1 base, with 15 bases spanning the gap. The CDR3 is 15 amino acids.

V is TRBV28 and J is TRBJ1-1; 9 nucleotides agree with TRBD1. Germline-derived CDR1 and CDR2 are MDHEN and SYDVKM. The V and J ends lost 3 bases and 8 bases, in that order; junction bases with no gene match: 13. There are 16 residues in the CDR3. The chain's CDR3 is CASSLSGDRDISEAFF. CDR3 coding DNA: TGTGCCAGCAGTTTGAGCGGGGACAGGGATATTTCAGAAGCTTTCTTT.

The V and J genes are TRBV7-6 and TRBJ1-3; D is unclear. The CDR3 runs 14 residues. Trimming stripped 1 base from V and 5 bases from J, with 9 bases between. Per germline, CDR1 SGHVS and CDR2 FNYEAQ. The CDR3 sequence: CASSLDTTRNTIYF. CDR3 in DNA: TGTGCCAGCAGCTTAGACACTACAAGAAACACCATATATTTT.

The chain employs TRBV7-8 and TRBJ2-1; a possible D gene is TRBD1 (6 bases). V lost 5 bases to trimming and J lost 2 bases, with 13 bases between them. This CDR3 contains 15 residues. CDR1 and CDR2 (germline): SGHVS, FQNEAQ. For the CDR3, the DNA is TGTGCCAGCAGCCTCTTCCAGGGGACCTACAATGAGCAGTTCTTC. Amino acids: CASSLFQGTYNEQFF.

The chain joins TRBV5-6 to TRBJ2-1, with D perhaps TRBD1 (6 bases). V was shortened by 4 bases and J by 3 bases, with 11 bases between the two germline ends. Germline CDR1 reads SGHDT; CDR2 reads YYEEEE. This CDR3 has 14 amino acids. The CDR3 region is CASSPGTSYNEQFF. In DNA form, the CDR3 reads TGTGCCAGCAGCCCCGGGACAAGCTACAATGAGCAGTTCTTC.

The CDR3 spells CASSSLASYSSYNEQFF. CDR3 DNA: TGTGCCAGCAGCTCACTAGCAAGCTACAGCTCCTACAATGAGCAGTTCTTC. The chain couples TRBV7-2 to TRBJ2-1, with a possible D match to TRBD2 (6 bases). The CDR3 has 17 amino acids. Trimming pared 4 bases from V and 0 bases from J, leaving 16 bases between. Germline values: CDR1 SGHTA, CDR2 FQGNSA.

A few counts support this clone. The chain carries TRBV9 and TRBJ2-7; 9 bases line up with TRBD1. The CDR3 runs 15 residues. V shed 2 bases and J 0 bases; nucleotides not matched to a gene: 3. CDR1 and CDR2 (germline): SGDLS, YYNGEE. For the CDR3, the DNA is TGTGCCAGCAGCGTTGGGACAGGGATCTCCTACGAGCAGTACTTC. This encodes CASSVGTGISYEQYF. The variable domain in full, with the rest retrieved from reference TRBV9 and TRBJ2-7, is DSGVTQTPKHLITATGQRVTLRCSPRSGDLSVYWYQQSLDQGLQFLIQYYNGEERAKGNILERFSAQQFPDLHSELNLSSLELGDSALYFCASSVGTGISYEQYFGPGTRLTVT.

The chain is built from TRBV4-1 and TRBJ2-1; 12 positions match TRBD1. The CDR3 consists of 16 residues. The ends lost 4 bases at V and 7 bases at J; junction bases unmatched: 8. Per germline, CDR1 MGHRA and CDR2 YSYEKL. The CDR3 DNA sequence: TGCGCCAGCAGCCGATTGGGACAGGGGGCAGTAAATGAGCAGTTCTTC. Protein sequence: CASSRLGQGAVNEQFF.

In this sample, this clone turned up once. The rearrangement uses TRBV27 and TRBJ2-1; the match to TRBD2 covers 7 bases. Trimming removed 2 bases from V and 3 bases from J; junction bases left unmatched: 1. This CDR3 has 14 amino acids. Germline CDR1 MNHEY, CDR2 SMNVEV (reference sequence). The DNA for the CDR3 is TGTGCCAGCAGTTTAAGGGACTACTACAATGAGCAGTTCTTC. As protein: CASSLRDYYNEQFF.